This T cell receptor (beta chain) stems from a study of T-cell memory formation after mild COVID-19. General observations from the study: Day 15 to 85 contracting clones showed balanced CD4/CD8; later expanders leaned CD4+. Within pre-infection memory, some responding clones were found, suggesting cross-reactive memory joined.

Turning to this clonotype: As yet, its antigen is unknown.

Germline-derived CDR1 and CDR2 are SGHRS and YFSETQ. V lost 0 bases, J lost 2 bases, and 11 bases stayed unmatched. This CDR3 has 18 residues. TCRdb reanalysed the 5' RACE reads using MiXCR and keeps one entry per CDR3 protein. The table includes approximately 290,000 distinct CDR3 sequences, more than 15% detected once. The TCR comes from a young man who had mild COVID-19 (a few samples of this study predate the infection). Cell type and time point are not known. Sequencing was done on a sample of PBMCs or a T cell subset sorted from them (not recorded which). This chain uses TRBV5-1 with TRBJ1-1; the match to TRBD1 covers 9 bases. DNA of the CDR3: TGCGCCAGCAGCTTGGGATACAGGGGGCGCCCGGGAAACACTGAAGCTTTCTTT. Protein sequence: CASSLGYRGRPGNTEAFF. Full variable domain (remainder filled in from reference TRBV5-1 and TRBJ1-1): KAGVTQTPRYLIKTRGQQVTLSCSPISGHRSVSWYQQTPGQGLQFLFEYFSETQRNKGNFPGRFSGRQFSNSRSEMNVSTLELGDSALYLCASSLGYRGRPGNTEAFFGQGTRLTVV.